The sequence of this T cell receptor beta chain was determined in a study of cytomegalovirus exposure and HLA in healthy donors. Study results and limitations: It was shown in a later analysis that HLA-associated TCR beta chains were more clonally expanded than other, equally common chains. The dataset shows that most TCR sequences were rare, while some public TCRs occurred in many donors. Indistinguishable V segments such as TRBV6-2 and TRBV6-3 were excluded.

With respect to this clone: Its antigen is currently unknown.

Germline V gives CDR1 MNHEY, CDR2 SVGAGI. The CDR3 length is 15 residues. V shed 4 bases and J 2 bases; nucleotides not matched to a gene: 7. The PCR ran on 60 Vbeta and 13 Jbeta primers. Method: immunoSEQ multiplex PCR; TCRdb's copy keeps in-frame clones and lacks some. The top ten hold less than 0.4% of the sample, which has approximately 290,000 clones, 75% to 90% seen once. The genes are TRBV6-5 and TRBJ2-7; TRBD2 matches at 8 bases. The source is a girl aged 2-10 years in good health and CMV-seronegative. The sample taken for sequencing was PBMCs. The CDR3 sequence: CASSSTSGGAYEQYF. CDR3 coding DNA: TGTGCCAGCAGTTCAACTAGCGGCGGAGCCTACGAGCAGTACTTC.